Presented here are 16 T cell receptor beta chains from one specimen sequenced in a study of chemoradiotherapy in HPV16-positive cancers. The method was immunoSEQ multiplex PCR; TCRdb's version includes in-frame clones alone and lacks a portion of them. The data contain 15,000 to 20,000 clones, around four fifths of them singletons. Specimen: blood, collected from a patient who underwent chemoradiotherapy. The receptors were sampled from a human donor with HPV-associated anogenital cancer.

The genes are TRBV19 and TRBJ1-1; weak D call: TRBD1 (6 bases). Trimming stripped 5 bases from V and 7 bases from J, with 23 bases between. This CDR3 region has 16 residues. Germline V gene sequence: CDR1 LNHDA, CDR2 SQIVND (reference sequence). The CDR3 nucleotides read TGTGCCAGTAGTTTCCCGTCCGGGGGCTTTTCTGGTGAAGCTTTCTTT. Protein sequence: CASSFPSGGFSGEAFF.

The genes are TRBV7-2 and TRBJ2-7; D is possibly TRBD1 (6 bases). Trimming took 2 bases from V and 3 from J, leaving 11 bases between them. The CDR3 runs to 14 residues. Germline loops: CDR1 SGHTA, CDR2 FQGNSA. The CDR3, as DNA: TGTGCCAGCAGCTTACAGAGGGGGAACTACGAGCAGTACTTC. Protein sequence: CASSLQRGNYEQYF.

The rearrangement uses TRBV11-2 and TRBJ2-1, with D possibly TRBD2 on 7 matching bases. The germline V gene has CDR1 SGHAT and CDR2 FQNNGV. CDR3 length equals 14 residues. V lost 3 bases and J lost 5, with 11 bases in between. In DNA form, the CDR3 reads TGTGCCAGCAGCTTGGGGGGGCGGGACAATGAGCAGTTCTTC. Protein sequence: CASSLGGRDNEQFF.

The chain carries TRBV5-1 and TRBJ2-7, with D possibly TRBD1 on 5 matching bases. The CDR3 is made up of 16 amino acids. The V end was cut by 2 bases, the J end by 2 bases, with 17 bases between. The germline gives CDR1 SGHRS, CDR2 YFSETQ. The CDR3 loop is CASSLGKGRVPYEQYF. In DNA, the CDR3 is TGCGCCAGCAGCTTAGGTAAGGGCAGGGTTCCCTACGAGCAGTACTTC.

Here the CDR3 reads CASSLDTQEEKLFF. The CDR3 DNA reads as TGTGCCAGCAGCTTGGACACCCAGGAAGAAAAACTGTTTTTT. The chain is built from TRBV7-9 and TRBJ1-4; the D gene is possibly TRBD1 (5 bases). The CDR3 runs 14 residues. Deletions cut 3 bases from V and 8 bases from J, with 13 bases between. Looked up from germline, CDR1 is SEHNR and CDR2 is FQNEAQ (reference sequence). Drawing the rest from reference TRBV7-9 and TRBJ1-4, the complete variable domain is DTGVSQNPRHKITKRGQNVTFRCDPISEHNRLYWYRQTLGQGPEFLTYFQNEAQLEKSRLLSDRFSAERPKGSFSTLEIQRTEQGDSAMYLCASSLDTQEEKLFFGSGTQLSVL.

The V gene is TRBV29-1, the J gene TRBJ1-1, with D uncertain. The length of the CDR3 is 11 residues. Germline CDR1 SQVTM, CDR2 ANQGSEA. V lost 7 bases, J lost 5 bases, and 11 bases lay in between. The CDR3 DNA reads as TGCAGCGCAAATTTCTGGACTGAAGCTTTCTTT. Translating it yields CSANFWTEAFF.

CDR3 sequence: CASSFSDQPQHF. In DNA form, the CDR3 reads TGTGCCAGCAGTTTCTCGGATCAGCCCCAGCATTTT. The chain uses TRBV27 and TRBJ1-5; D is unclear. CDR1 is MNHEY and CDR2 is SMNVEV in the germline V gene (reference sequence). CDR3 length equals 12 residues. The V end was cut by 3 bases, the J end by 5 bases, with 5 bases between.

The chain recombines TRBV6-5 with TRBJ2-7; the match to TRBD1 covers 7 bases. V lost 10 bases to trimming and J lost 0 bases; unmatched junction nucleotides: 9. This CDR3 region has 14 residues. Germline loops: CDR1 MNHEY, CDR2 SVGAGI. CDR3 bases: TGTGCCACCTTTTTAAACAGGGGCTCCTACGAGCAGTACTTC. This gives the protein CATFLNRGSYEQYF.

The gene calls are TRBV20-1 and TRBJ1-2; D uncertain. V shed 3 bases and J shed 9 bases, with 11 bases lying between them. The CDR3 has 11 amino acids. CDR1 is DFQATT, CDR2 SNEGSKA, per germline (reference sequence). The CDR3 DNA follows: TGCAGTGCTAGGGCAGGACTGAGCTACACCTTC. Translated, it gives CSARAGLSYTF.

The chain carries TRBV7-9 and TRBJ2-7, with 14 positions matching TRBD2. The CDR3 is made up of 15 amino acids. The V gene end was trimmed by 5 bases and the J gene end by 0 bases; junction bases not matched to a gene: 0. Germline CDR1 is SEHNR and CDR2 is FQNEAQ (reference sequence). In DNA form, the CDR3 reads TGTGCCAGCAGCGGACTAGCGGGGGGCTCCTACGAGCAGTACTTC. Residues: CASSGLAGGSYEQYF.

This clone has a handful of counts. The V call is TRBV4-2, the J call TRBJ2-2, with D hard to call. Trimming removed 1 base at V and 9 bases at J, with 9 bases between. The CDR3 extends over 13 amino acids. Germline values: CDR1 LGHNA, CDR2 YNFKEQ. The CDR3, as DNA: TGTGCCAGCAGCCAAGGGGTCGGACGGGAGCTGTTTTTT. Amino acids: CASSQGVGRELFF.

The chain's CDR3 is CAISGGPGLAGQETQYF. In DNA form, the CDR3 reads TGTGCCATCAGCGGGGGGCCGGGACTAGCGGGCCAAGAGACCCAGTACTTC. The rearrangement uses TRBV10-3 and TRBJ2-5, with 12 bases that match TRBD2. V lost 6 bases, J lost 1 base, and 9 bases stayed unmatched. This CDR3 is built from 17 residues. Germline V gene sequence: CDR1 ENHRY, CDR2 SYGVKD.

The chain has TRBV21-1 and TRBJ2-1. TRBV21-1 represents a pseudogene. The length of the CDR3 is 10 residues. CDR3 residues: CASIKVRPFF. As DNA, the CDR3 is TGTGCCAGCATTAAGGTTAGGCCGTTCTTC.

V and J are TRBV18 and TRBJ1-4, with D uncertain. The CDR3 length is 14 residues. Trimming cost V 2 bases and J 8 bases, with 12 bases left between them. Germline V lookup: CDR1 KGHSH, CDR2 LQKENI. The CDR3 DNA follows: TGTGCCAGCTCACCAGCTGGGCAAGGAGAAAAACTGTTTTTT. Protein product: CASSPAGQGEKLFF.

This chain links TRBV11-2 with TRBJ2-3; possible D gene TRBD1, 6 bases. V lost 6 bases and J lost 0, with 10 bases in between. The CDR3 has 14 amino acids. CDR1 SGHAT and CDR2 FQNNGV come from the germline V gene. The CDR3 protein is CASRSGQSTDTQYF. The CDR3, as DNA: TGTGCCAGCAGATCAGGACAGAGCACAGATACGCAGTATTTT.

V and J are TRBV18 and TRBJ1-1, with TRBD1 as a possible D gene (6 bases). Germline loops: CDR1 KGHSH, CDR2 LQKENI. The CDR3 length is 16 residues. Trimming pared 6 bases from V and 1 base from J, leaving 18 bases between. In DNA, the CDR3 is TGTGCCAGCTCCCGCACAGGGAACCCCTGGAACACTGAAGCTTTCTTT. The encoded protein is CASSRTGNPWNTEAFF.